This entry describes one T cell receptor (beta chain). As yet, its antigen is unknown. This record belongs to a study of T cells in Graves' hyperthyroidism and ophthalmopathy. General study findings and limits: It was a median about 7.1 months before onset that the model predicted ophthalmopathy.

The investigators amplified TCR beta CDR3 regions from RNA transcripts. The primer set for the first-round RT-PCR of the TCR CDR3 was HTBI. Using its own MiXCR run on the multiplex PCR reads, TCRdb lists one record per CDR3 protein. Found here are 550,000 to 700,000 distinct CDR3 sequences, more than 45% of them singletons; the top ten hold under 20%. Germline V gene sequence: CDR1 SGHTA, CDR2 FQGNSA. The CDR3 contains 15 residues. The V and J ends lost 5 bases and 1 base respectively, with 14 bases between them. The rearrangement joins TRBV7-2 to TRBJ1-2; D possibly corresponds to TRBD1 (6 bases). The sequenced sample was peripheral blood or thyroid tissue (not recorded which). This clonotype originated in an adult woman with Graves' disease, either hyperthyroidism or ophthalmopathy (not recorded which). The CDR3 spells CASSVQGPSNYGYTF. The CDR3 DNA sequence: TGTGCCAGCAGCGTACAGGGACCGAGTAACTATGGCTACACCTTC. The full variable domain, completed using reference TRBV7-2 and TRBJ1-2, is GAGVSQSPSNKVTEKGKDVELRCDPISGHTALYWYRQSLGQGLEFLIYFQGNSAPDKSGLPSDRFSAERTGGSVSTLTIQRTQQEDSAVYLCASSVQGPSNYGYTFGSGTRLTVV.